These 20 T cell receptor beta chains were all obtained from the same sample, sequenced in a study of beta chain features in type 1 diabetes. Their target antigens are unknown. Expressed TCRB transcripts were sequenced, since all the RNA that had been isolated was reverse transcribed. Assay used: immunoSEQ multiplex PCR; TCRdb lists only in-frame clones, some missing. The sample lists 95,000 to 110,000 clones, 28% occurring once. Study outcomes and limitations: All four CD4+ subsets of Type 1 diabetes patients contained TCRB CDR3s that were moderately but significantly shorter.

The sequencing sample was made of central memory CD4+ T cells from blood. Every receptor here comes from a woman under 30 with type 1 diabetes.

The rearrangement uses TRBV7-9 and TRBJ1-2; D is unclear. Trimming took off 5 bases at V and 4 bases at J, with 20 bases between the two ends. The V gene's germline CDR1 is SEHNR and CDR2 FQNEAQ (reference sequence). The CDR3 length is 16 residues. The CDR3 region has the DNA TGTGCCAGCAGCCCTCAAGGTGTGGGAGGCAGCTATGGCTACACCTTC. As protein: CASSPQGVGGSYGYTF.

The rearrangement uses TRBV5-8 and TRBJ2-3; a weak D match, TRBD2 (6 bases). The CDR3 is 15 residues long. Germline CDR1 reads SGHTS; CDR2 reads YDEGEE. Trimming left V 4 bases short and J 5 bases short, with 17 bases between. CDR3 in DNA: TGTGCCAGCAGCCTGACTGGCGGGCGGGGAGATACGCAGTATTTT. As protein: CASSLTGGRGDTQYF.

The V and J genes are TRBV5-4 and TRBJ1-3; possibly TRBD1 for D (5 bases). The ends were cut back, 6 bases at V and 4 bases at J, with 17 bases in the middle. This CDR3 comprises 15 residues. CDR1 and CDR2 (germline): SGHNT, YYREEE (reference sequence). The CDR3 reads CASTSGGERGNTIYF. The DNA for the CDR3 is TGTGCCAGCACGTCGGGAGGGGAGAGGGGAAACACCATATATTTT. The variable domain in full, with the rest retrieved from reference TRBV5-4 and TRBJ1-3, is ETGVTQSPTHLIKTRGQQVTLRCSSQSGHNTVSWYQQALGQGPQFIFQYYREEENGRGNFPPRFSGLQFPNYSSELNVNALELDDSALYLCASTSGGERGNTIYFGEGSWLTVV.

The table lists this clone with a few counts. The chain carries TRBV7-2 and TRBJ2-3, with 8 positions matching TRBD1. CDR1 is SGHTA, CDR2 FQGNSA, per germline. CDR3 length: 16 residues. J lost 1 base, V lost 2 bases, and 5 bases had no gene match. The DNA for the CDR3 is TGTGCCAGCAGCTTACAGGGGGCGGCGGGCACAGATACGCAGTATTTT. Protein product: CASSLQGAAGTDTQYF. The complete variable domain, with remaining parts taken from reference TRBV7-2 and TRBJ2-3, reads GAGVSQSPSNKVTEKGKDVELRCDPISGHTALYWYRQSLGQGLEFLIYFQGNSAPDKSGLPSDRFSAERTGGSVSTLTIQRTQQEDSAVYLCASSLQGAAGTDTQYFGPGTRLTVL.

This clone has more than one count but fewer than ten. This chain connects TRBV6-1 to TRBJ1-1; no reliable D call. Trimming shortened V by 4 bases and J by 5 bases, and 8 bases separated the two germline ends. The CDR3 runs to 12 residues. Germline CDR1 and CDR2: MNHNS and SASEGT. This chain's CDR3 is CASSVAETEAFF. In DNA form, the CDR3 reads TGTGCCAGCAGTGTTGCGGAGACTGAAGCTTTCTTT.

In nucleotides, the CDR3 is TGTGCCAGCAGCGAAGCTAGCGGGAGTGATACGCAGTATTTT. Encoded protein: CASSEASGSDTQYF. This sequence joins TRBV9 and TRBJ2-3, with 10 positions matching TRBD2. The CDR3 spans 14 residues. The V gene's germline CDR1 is SGDLS and CDR2 YYNGEE. V lost 3 bases and J lost 6; bases outside the gene matches: 4.

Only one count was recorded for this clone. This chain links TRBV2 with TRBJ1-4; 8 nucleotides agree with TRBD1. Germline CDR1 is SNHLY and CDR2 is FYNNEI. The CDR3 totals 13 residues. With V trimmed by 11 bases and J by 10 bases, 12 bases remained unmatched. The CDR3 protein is CASKTGEGVKLFF. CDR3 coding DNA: TGTGCCTCCAAGACAGGGGAAGGCGTAAAACTGTTTTTT.

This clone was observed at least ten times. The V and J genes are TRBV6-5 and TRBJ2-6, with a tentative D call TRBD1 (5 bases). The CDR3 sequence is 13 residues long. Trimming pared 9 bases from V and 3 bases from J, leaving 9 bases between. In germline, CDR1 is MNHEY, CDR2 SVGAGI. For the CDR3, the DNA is TGTGCCAGTCAGGGCTTTGGGGCCAACGTCCTGACTTTC. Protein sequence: CASQGFGANVLTF.

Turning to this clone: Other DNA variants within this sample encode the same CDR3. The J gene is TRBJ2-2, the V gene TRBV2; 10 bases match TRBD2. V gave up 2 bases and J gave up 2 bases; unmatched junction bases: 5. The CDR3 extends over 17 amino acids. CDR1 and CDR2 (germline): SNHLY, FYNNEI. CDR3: CASSERASGSNTGELFF. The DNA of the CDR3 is TGTGCCAGCAGTGAAAGGGCTAGCGGGAGTAACACCGGGGAGCTGTTTTTT.

CDR3 loop: CASRAPNQGGETQYF. The DNA of the CDR3 is TGTGCCAGCAGAGCCCCTAATCAGGGGGGAGAGACCCAGTACTTC. The gene calls are TRBV28 and TRBJ2-5; possible D gene TRBD1, 7 bases. The CDR3 contains 15 residues. V was shortened by 6 bases and J by 4 bases, with 18 bases between the two germline ends. Germline V gene lookup returns CDR1 MDHEN and CDR2 SYDVKM.

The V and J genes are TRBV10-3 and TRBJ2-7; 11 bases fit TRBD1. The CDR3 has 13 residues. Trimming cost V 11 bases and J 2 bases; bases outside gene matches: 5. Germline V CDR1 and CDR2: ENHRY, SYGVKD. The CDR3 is CAGGTGGTYEQYF. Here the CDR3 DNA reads TGTGCCGGGGGGACAGGGGGTACCTACGAGCAGTACTTC.

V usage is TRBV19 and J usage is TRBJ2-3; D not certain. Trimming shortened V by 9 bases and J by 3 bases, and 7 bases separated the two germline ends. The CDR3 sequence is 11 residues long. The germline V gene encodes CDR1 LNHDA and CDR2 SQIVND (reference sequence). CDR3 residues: CASRSTDTQYF. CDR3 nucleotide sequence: TGTGCCAGCCGTTCTACAGATACGCAGTATTTT.

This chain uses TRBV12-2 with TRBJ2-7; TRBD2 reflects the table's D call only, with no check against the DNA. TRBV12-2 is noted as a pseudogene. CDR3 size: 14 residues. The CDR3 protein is CASRSGLRAYEQYF. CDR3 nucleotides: TGTGCAAGTCGCTCTGGCTTGAGGGCCTACGAGCAGTACTTC.

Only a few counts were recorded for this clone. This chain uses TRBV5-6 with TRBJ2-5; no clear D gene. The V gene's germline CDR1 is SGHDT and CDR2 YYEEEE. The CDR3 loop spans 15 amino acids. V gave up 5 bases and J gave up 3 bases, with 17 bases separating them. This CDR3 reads CASRGVAQTEETQYF. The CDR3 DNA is TGTGCCAGCAGAGGAGTCGCTCAAACCGAAGAGACCCAGTACTTC.

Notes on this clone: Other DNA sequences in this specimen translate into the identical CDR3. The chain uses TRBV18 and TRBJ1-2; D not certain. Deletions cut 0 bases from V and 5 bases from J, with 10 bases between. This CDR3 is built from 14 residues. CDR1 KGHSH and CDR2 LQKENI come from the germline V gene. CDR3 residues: CASSPPSNQYGYTF. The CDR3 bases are TGTGCCAGCTCACCACCATCGAACCAGTATGGCTACACCTTC.

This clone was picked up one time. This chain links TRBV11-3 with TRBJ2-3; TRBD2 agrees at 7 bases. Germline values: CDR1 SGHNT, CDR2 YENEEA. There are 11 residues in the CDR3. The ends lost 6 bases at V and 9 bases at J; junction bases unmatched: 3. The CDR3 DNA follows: TGTGCCAGCAGAAGCGGGGCGACGCAGTATTTT. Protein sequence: CASRSGATQYF.

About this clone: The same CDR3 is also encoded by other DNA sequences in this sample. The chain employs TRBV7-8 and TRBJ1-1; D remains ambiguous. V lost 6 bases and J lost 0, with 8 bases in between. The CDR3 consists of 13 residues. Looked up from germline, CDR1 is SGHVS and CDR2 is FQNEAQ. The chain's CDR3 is CASSRTVNTEAFF. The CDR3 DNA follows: TGTGCCAGCAGTAGGACTGTGAACACTGAAGCTTTCTTT.

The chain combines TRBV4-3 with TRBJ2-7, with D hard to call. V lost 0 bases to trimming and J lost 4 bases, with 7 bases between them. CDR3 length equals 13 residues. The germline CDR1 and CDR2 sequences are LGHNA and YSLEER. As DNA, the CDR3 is TGCGCCAGCAGCCAAGATAGCACTTACGAGCAGTACGTC. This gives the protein CASSQDSTYEQYV.

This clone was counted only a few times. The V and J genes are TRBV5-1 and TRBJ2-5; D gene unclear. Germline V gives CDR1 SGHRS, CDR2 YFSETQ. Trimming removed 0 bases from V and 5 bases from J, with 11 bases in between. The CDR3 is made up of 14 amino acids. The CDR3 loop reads CASSLAPAEETQYF. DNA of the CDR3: TGCGCCAGCAGCTTGGCGCCCGCGGAGGAGACCCAGTACTTC.

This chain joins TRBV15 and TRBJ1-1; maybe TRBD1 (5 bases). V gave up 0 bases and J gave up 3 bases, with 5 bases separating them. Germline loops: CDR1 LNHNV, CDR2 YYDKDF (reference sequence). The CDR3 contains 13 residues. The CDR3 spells CATSREGDTEAFF. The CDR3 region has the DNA TGTGCCACCAGCAGAGAAGGGGACACTGAAGCTTTCTTT.